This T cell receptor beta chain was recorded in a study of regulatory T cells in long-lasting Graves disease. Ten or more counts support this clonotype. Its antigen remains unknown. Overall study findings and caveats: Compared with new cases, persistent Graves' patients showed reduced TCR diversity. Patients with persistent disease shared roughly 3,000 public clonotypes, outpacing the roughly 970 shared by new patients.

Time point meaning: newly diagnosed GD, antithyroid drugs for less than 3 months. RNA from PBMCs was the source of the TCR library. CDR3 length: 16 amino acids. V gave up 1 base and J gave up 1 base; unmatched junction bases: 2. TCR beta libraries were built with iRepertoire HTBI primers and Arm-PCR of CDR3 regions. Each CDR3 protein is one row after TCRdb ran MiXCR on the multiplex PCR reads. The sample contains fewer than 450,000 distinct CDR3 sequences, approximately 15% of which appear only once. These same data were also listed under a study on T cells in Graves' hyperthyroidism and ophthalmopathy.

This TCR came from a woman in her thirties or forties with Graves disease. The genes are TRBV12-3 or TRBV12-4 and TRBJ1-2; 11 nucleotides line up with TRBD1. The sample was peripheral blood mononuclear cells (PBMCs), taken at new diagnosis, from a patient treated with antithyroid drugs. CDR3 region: CASSLVGTGGNYGYTF. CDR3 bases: TGTGCCAGCAGTTTAGTAGGGACAGGGGGTAACTATGGCTACACCTTC.